One T cell receptor beta chain is described in this entry. Its antigen is not known. The data are from a study of PD-1 blockade in mismatch repair-deficient tumors. General study results and limits: Rapid post-treatment expansion, then contraction, generally preceding radiologic response, marked tumor-resident clones.

Trimming removed 6 bases from V and 2 bases from J; junction bases left unmatched: 8. CDR3 length: 16 amino acids. The method was immunoSEQ multiplex PCR; TCRdb's version includes in-frame clones alone and lacks a portion of them. This table holds just under 80,000 clones, approximately 80% found once. Mismatch repair deficiency was confirmed in all patients, by PCR or immunohistochemistry. TCRs were sequenced from three patients responding to pembrolizumab. The chain employs TRBV23-1 and TRBJ2-3; 10 bases align to TRBD2. TRBV23-1 is an open reading frame, and its role is uncertain. The starting material was peripheral blood, obtained 44 weeks after starting pembrolizumab. The sequence was collected from an adult with mismatch repair-deficient cancer. CDR3 in amino acids: CASSPRTSGNTDTQYF. The DNA of the CDR3 is TGCGCCAGCAGCCCCCGGACTAGCGGAAACACAGATACGCAGTATTTT.